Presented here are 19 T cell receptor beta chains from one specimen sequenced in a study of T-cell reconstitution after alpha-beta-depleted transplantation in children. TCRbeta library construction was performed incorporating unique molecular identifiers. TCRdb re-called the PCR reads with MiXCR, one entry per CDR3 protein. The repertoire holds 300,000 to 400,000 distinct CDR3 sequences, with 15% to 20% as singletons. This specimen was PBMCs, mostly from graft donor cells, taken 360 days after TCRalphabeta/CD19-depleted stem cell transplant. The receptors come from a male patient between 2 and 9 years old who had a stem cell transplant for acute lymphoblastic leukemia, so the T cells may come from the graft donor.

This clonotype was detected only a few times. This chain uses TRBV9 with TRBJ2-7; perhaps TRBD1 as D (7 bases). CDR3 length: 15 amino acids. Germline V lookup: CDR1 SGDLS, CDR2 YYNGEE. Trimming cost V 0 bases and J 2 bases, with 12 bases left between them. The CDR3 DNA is TGTGCCAGCAGCGTAGGGTCAGGGGGGACCTACGAGCAGTACTTC. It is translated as CASSVGSGGTYEQYF.

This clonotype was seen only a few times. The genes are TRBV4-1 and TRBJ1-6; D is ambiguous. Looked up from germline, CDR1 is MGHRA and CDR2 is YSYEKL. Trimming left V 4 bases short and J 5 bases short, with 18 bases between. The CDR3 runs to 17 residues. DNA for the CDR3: TGCGCCAGCAGCCCTTACCAACAGCAAAGCCATAATTCACCCCTCCACTTT. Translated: CASSPYQQQSHNSPLHF.

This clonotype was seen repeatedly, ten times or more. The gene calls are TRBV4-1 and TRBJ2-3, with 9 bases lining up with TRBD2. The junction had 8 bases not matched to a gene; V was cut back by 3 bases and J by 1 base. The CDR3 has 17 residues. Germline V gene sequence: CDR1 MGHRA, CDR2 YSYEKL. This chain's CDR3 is CASSHLGLARGTDTQYF. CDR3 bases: TGCGCCAGCAGCCACCTCGGACTAGCGAGAGGCACAGATACGCAGTATTTT.

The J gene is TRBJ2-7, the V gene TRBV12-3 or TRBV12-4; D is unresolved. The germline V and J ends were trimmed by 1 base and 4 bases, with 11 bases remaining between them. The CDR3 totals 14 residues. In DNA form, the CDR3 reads TGTGCCAGCAGTTTAGGCCACACGGTATACGAGCAGTACTTC. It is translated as CASSLGHTVYEQYF.

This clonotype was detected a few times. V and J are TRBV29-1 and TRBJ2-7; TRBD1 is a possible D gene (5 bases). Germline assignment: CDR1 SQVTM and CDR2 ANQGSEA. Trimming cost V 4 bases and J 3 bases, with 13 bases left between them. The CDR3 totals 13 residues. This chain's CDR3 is CSVVRGPGYEQYF. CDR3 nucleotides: TGCAGCGTTGTTAGGGGTCCCGGCTACGAGCAGTACTTC.

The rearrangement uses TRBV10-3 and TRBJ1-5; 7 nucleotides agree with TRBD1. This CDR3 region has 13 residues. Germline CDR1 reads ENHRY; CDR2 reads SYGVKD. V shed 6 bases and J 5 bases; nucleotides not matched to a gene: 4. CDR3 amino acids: CAIRDRADQPQHF. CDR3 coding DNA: TGTGCCATCAGAGACAGGGCTGATCAGCCCCAGCATTTT.

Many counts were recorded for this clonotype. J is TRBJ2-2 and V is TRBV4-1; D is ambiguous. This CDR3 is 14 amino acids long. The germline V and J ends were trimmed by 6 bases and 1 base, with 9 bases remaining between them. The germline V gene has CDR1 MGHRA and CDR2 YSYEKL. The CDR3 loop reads CASSEILNTGELFF. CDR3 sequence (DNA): TGCGCCAGCAGTGAAATATTGAACACCGGGGAGCTGTTTTTT.

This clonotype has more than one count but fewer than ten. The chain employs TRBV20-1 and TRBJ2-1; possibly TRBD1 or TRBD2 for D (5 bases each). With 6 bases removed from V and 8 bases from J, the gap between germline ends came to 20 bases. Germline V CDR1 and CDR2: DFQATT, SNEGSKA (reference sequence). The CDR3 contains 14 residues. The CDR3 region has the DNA TGCAGTGCGCTCAGCCCCGGGACCTCCGATGAGCAGTTCTTC. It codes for CSALSPGTSDEQFF.

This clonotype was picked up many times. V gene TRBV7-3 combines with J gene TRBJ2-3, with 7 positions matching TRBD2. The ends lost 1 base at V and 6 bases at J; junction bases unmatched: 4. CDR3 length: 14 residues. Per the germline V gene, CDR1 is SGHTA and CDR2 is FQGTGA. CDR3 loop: CASSLRTGGDTQYF. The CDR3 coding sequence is TGTGCCAGCAGCTTAAGGACCGGGGGGGATACGCAGTATTTT.

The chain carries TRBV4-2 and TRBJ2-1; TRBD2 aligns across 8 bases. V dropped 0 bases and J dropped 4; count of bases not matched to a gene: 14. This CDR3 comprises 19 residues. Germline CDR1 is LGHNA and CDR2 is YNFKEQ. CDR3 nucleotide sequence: TGTGCCAGCAGCCAAGACGGGCCGGGAGGGACCTGGGGGTACAATGAGCAGTTCTTC. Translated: CASSQDGPGGTWGYNEQFF.

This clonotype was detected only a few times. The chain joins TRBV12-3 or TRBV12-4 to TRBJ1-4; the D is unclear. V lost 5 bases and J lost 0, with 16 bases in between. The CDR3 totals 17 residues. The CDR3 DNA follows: TGTGCCAGCAGTCACCCCGAGAATGGGGCAACTAATGAAAAACTGTTTTTT. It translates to CASSHPENGATNEKLFF.

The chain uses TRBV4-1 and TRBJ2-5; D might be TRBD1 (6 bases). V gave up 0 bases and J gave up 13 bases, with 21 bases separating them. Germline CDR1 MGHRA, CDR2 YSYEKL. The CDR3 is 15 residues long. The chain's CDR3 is CASSQDLGAPPRRYF. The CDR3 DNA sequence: TGCGCCAGCAGCCAAGATCTGGGGGCTCCGCCCCGTCGGTACTTC.

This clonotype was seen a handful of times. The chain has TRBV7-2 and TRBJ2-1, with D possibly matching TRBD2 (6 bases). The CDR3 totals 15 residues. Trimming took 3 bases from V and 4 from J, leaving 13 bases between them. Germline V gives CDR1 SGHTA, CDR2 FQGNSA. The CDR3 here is CASSFAGLTYNEQFF. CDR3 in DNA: TGTGCCAGCAGCTTTGCAGGACTAACGTACAATGAGCAGTTCTTC. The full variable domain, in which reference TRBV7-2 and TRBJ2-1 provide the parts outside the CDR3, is GAGVSQSPSNKVTEKGKDVELRCDPISGHTALYWYRQSLGQGLEFLIYFQGNSAPDKSGLPSDRFSAERTGGSVSTLTIQRTQQEDSAVYLCASSFAGLTYNEQFFGPGTRLTVL.

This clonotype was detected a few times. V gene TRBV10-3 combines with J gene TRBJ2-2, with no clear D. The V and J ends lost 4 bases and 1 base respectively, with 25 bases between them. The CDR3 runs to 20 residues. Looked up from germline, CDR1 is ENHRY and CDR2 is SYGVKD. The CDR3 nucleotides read TGTGCCATCAGTGGGCCCTGGGCAGGTCCCCACATGGGGAACACCGGGGAGCTGTTTTTT. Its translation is CAISGPWAGPHMGNTGELFF.

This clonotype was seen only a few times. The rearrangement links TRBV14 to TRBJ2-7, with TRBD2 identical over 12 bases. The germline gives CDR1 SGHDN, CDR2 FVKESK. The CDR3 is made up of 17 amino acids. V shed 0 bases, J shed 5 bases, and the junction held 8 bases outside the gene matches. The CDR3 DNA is TGTGCCAGCAGCCAAGATCTGGAGACTAGCGGGAGCGACGAGCAGTACTTC. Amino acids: CASSQDLETSGSDEQYF. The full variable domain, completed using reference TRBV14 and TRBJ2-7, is EAGVTQFPSHSVIEKGQTVTLRCDPISGHDNLYWYRRVMGKEIKFLLHFVKESKQDESGMPNNRFLAERTGGTYSTLKVQPAELEDSGVYFCASSQDLETSGSDEQYFGPGTRLTVT.

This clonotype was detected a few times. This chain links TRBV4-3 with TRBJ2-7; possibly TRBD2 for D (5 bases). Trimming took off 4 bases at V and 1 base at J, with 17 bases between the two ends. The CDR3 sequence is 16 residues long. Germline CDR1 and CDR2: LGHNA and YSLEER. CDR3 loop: CASSRVPGLASYEQYF. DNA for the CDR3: TGCGCCAGCAGCCGGGTCCCGGGTCTAGCTTCCTACGAGCAGTACTTC.

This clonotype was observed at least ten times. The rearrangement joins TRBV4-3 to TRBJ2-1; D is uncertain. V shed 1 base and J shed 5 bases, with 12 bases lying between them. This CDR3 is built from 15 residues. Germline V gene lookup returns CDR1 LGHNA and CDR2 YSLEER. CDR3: CASSQVWVRDNEQFF. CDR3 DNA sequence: TGCGCCAGCAGCCAAGTGTGGGTAAGGGACAATGAGCAGTTCTTC.

The CDR3: CASSPDARAYFYNEQFF. The CDR3 region has the DNA TGTGCCAGCAGCCCCGATGCACGGGCCTACTTTTACAATGAGCAGTTCTTC. The gene calls are TRBV3-1 and TRBJ2-1; no clear D. The CDR3 covers 17 residues. CDR1 and CDR2 from the germline V gene are LGHDT and YNNKEL (reference sequence). Trimming removed 4 bases from V and 4 bases from J, with 20 bases in between.

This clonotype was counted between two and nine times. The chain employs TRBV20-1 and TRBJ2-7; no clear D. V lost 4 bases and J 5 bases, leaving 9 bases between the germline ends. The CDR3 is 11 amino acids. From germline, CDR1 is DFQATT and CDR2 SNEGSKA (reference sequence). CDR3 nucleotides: TGCAGTGCTACGCCGAGTCACGAGCAGTACTTC. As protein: CSATPSHEQYF.